The TCR beta chain described here comes from a study of T cells after yellow fever vaccination. Findings of the study overall: Weaker overall was a secondary response that nonetheless peaked faster, on day 5 versus 15.

5'RACE template switching generated TCR cDNA, adding a universal primer site and UMIs. In TCRdb, the 5' RACE reads were re-called with MiXCR into one record per CDR3 protein. The sample lists hundreds of thousands of distinct CDR3 sequences, 8.5% to 10% occurring once. The CDR3 has 20 residues. V lost 0 bases to trimming and J lost 5 bases; unmatched junction nucleotides: 17. This clonotype was found a few times. No antigen is known for it. The source is a man between 18 and 29 years old who received the YFV17D yellow fever vaccine. Specimen: PBMCs, collected on the day of the first yellow fever vaccination. The chain links TRBV12-3 or TRBV12-4 to TRBJ1-4, with 8 bases fitting TRBD1. The CDR3 region is CASSLARQGIVRNPNEKLFF. In DNA form, the CDR3 reads TGTGCCAGCAGTTTAGCTAGACAGGGGATTGTCCGTAACCCAAATGAAAAACTGTTTTTT.